The source of this T cell receptor (beta chain) is a study of spatial heterogeneity in lung cancer. Study-level results: Among blood samples, ubiquitous expanded tumor TCRs appeared more at resection than at follow-up.

Many counts were recorded for this clonotype. The antigen remains undetermined. V trimming: 5 bases; J trimming: 10 bases; junction bases outside the gene matches: 8. Germline V gives CDR1 ENHRY, CDR2 SYGVKD. The CDR3 totals 14 residues. TCRdb re-called the 5' RACE reads through MiXCR, storing one row per CDR3 protein. The sample holds 30,000 to 40,000 distinct CDR3 sequences, approximately 8% seen once. Noted time point: blood at routine non-recurrence follow-up after resection. The chain carries TRBV10-3 and TRBJ1-6, with TRBD1 matching over 7 bases. This material consisted of PBMCs, taken at follow-up. The source is a male donor with early-stage non-small cell lung cancer. CDR3 sequence reads: CAISTGTENSPLHF. The CDR3 bases are TGTGCCATCAGTACCGGGACAGAGAACTCACCCCTCCACTTT.